One sample yielded the 2 T cell receptor beta chains listed below, sequenced in a study of blood T cell repertoires in COVID-19. The protocol was immunoSEQ multiplex PCR, while the TCRdb copy is restricted to in-frame clones and leaves out a portion. This sample yields 30,000 to 40,000 clones, of which about 88% are seen a single time; roughly two thirds belongs to the top ten. The sample was peripheral blood. All receptors come from a man aged 65 to 85 with acute or convalescent COVID-19.

In regard to this clone: One junction end does not reproduce the germline sequence, and a read error may be involved. J is TRBJ2-3 and V is TRBV27; 7 bases match TRBD2. CDR1 and CDR2 (germline): MNHEY, SMNVEV (reference sequence). The CDR3 length is 15 residues. The DNA for the CDR3 is TGTGCCTGCAGTTTAGCGGGCCTACCGCCAGATACGCAGTATTTT. Its translation is CACSLAGLPPDTQYF.

CDR3: CASSVQGRLGEQYF. CDR3 DNA sequence: TGCGCCAGCAGCGTACAGGGAAGGCTAGGAGAGCAGTACTTC. The chain uses TRBV5-1 and TRBJ2-7; D may be TRBD1 (6 bases). The CDR3 is made up of 14 amino acids. Germline V gene sequence: CDR1 SGHRS, CDR2 YFSETQ. Trimming shortened V by 4 bases and J by 7 bases, and 18 bases separated the two germline ends.